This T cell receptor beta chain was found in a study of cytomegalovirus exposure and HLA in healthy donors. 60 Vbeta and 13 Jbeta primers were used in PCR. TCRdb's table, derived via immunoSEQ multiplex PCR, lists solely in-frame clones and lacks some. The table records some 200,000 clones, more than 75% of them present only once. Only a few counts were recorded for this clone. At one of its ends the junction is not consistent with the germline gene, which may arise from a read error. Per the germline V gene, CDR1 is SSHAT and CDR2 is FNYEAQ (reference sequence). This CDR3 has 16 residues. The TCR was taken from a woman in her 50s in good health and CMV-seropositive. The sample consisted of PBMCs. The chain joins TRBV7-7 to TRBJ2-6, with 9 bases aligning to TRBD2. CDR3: CASSLAGGLGANVLTF. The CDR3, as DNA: TGTGCTAGCAGCTTGGCGGGGGGGCTAGGGGCCAACGTCCTGACTTTC. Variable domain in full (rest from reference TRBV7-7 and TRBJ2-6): GAGVSQSPRYKVTKRGQDVTLRCDPISSHATLYWYQQALGQGPEFLTYFNYEAQPDKSGLPSDRFSAERPEGSISTLTIQRTEQRDSAMYRCASSLAGGLGANVLTFGAGSRLTVL.